This T cell receptor (beta chain) comes out of a study of blood T cell repertoires in COVID-19. Study at large: Acute-phase and convalescent COVID-19 samples originated in the United States, Italy and Spain. Sample material is recorded as cDNA or gDNA derived from T cells, B-cell-depleted T cells, or PBMCs.

Trimming took 5 bases from V and 8 from J, leaving 15 bases between them. Germline loops: CDR1 MNHEY, CDR2 SVGEGT. The CDR3 loop spans 14 amino acids. As processed by the authors: The assay estimated nucleated cells by amplifying reference gene primers. Assay: immunoSEQ multiplex PCR; the TCRdb copy retains only in-frame clones and omits some. That table supplies the V and J calls and clone size; D and trimming were determined from the DNA. This table has roughly 100,000 clones, around 88% appearing once. The gene calls are TRBV6-2 or TRBV6-3 and TRBJ2-2; D may be TRBD2 (6 bases). The origin of this receptor is a man older than 75 with acute or convalescent COVID-19. The sequenced sample consisted of peripheral blood. CDR3 bases: TGTGCCAGCAGTGGAACCCGGGGGACGGGGGAGCTGTTTTTT. Protein product: CASSGTRGTGELFF.